This T cell receptor (beta chain) was obtained from a study of T cells in tuberculosis. There are 14 residues in the CDR3. Germline trimming cut 2 bases from V and 5 bases from J; bases unmatched to any gene: 4. CDR1 and CDR2 (germline): MNHNY, SVGAGI (reference sequence). The assay was immunoSEQ multiplex PCR, and TCRdb's table has in-frame clones only and misses some. The data show under 45,000 clones, more than 85% seen once. The receptor's source is a donor aged 5 to 30 with latent tuberculosis or without tuberculosis infection. This chain connects TRBV6-6 to TRBJ1-2; 8 nucleotides align to TRBD1. Sequenced material: PBMCs. CDR3 nucleotides: TGTGCCAGCAGTTACAACAGGGGGGAATATGGCTACACCTTC. Amino acids: CASSYNRGEYGYTF.